This TCR beta chain emerged from a study of blood T cell repertoires in COVID-19. About the research overall: The United States, Italy and Spain were the sources of the acute and convalescent COVID-19 samples.

Per the original methods: Estimated nucleated cell counts came from reference gene primer amplification. Assay: immunoSEQ multiplex PCR; the TCRdb copy retains only in-frame clones and omits some. Clonal size and the V and J genes are those of that table, whereas D and trimming came from the DNA. The sample yields around 340,000 clones, approximately 86% seen once. The germline gives CDR1 MNHEY, CDR2 SVGAGI. This CDR3 contains 15 residues. V trimming: 8 bases; J trimming: 3 bases; junction bases outside the gene matches: 10. Participants spanned ages about 18 to 100 years and resided in fewer than 30 US areas.

The chain is built from TRBV6-5 and TRBJ2-5, with 9 nucleotides matching TRBD2. The sequencing sample was made of PBMCs or T cells enriched from blood (not recorded which). The TCR comes from a woman in her forties with acute COVID-19. The CDR3 DNA is TGTGCCAGCTCTGGCCTTCGCGGGGGGGAAGAGACCCAGTACTTC. The encoded protein is CASSGLRGGEETQYF.